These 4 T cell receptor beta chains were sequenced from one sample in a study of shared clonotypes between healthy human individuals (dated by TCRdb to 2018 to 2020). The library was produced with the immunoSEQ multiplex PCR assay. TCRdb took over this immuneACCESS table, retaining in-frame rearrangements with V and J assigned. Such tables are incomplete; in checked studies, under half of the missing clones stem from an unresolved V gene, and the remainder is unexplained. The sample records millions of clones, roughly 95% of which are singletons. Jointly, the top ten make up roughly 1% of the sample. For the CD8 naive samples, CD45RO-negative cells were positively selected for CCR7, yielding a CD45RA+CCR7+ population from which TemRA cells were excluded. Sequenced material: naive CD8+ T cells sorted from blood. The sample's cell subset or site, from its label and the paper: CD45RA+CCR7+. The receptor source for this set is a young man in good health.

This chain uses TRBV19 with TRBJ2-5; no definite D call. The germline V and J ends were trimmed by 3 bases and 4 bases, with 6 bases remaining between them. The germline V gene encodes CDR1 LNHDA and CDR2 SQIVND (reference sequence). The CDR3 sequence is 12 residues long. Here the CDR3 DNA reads TGTGCCAGTAGTATGGGCGGAGAGACCCAGTACTTC. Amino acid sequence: CASSMGGETQYF.

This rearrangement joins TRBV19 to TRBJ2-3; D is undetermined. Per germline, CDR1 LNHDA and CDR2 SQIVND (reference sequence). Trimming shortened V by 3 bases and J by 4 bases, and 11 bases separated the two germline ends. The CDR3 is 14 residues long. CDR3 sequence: CASSMVWDADTQYF. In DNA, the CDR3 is TGTGCCAGTAGTATGGTCTGGGATGCAGATACGCAGTATTTT.

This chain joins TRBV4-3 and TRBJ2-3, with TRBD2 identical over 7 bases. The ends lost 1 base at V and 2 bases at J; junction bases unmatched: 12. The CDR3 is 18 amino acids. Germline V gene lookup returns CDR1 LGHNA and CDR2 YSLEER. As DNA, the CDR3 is TGCGCCAGCAGCCAAGCAAATATCCGGGGACTAAACACAGATACGCAGTATTTT. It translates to CASSQANIRGLNTDTQYF.

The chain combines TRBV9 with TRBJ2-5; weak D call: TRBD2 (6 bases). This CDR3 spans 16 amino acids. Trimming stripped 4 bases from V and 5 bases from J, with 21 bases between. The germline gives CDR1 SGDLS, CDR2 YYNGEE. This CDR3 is CASSPVERVVWETQYF. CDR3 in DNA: TGTGCCAGCAGCCCAGTGGAGCGGGTGGTGTGGGAGACCCAGTACTTC.